This record covers a single T cell receptor (beta chain). Its antigen remains unidentified. The CDR3 consists of 13 residues. The germline V and J ends were trimmed by 2 bases and 4 bases, with 9 bases remaining between them. Per germline, CDR1 LGHNA and CDR2 YNFKEQ. PCR employed 60 Vbeta and 13 Jbeta primers. Data came from immunoSEQ multiplex PCR; TCRdb stores just in-frame clones and leaves some out. The specimen's table records roughly 60,000 clones. This sample is part of a study of cytomegalovirus exposure and HLA in healthy donors. General study results and limits: In vitro data verified three CMV-associated chains as specific for CMV antigens. A prior analysis recorded that most TCR beta V segments were productive about 87% or about 30% of the time. According to the study, around 150 TCR beta chains were cytomegalovirus-associated. A later analysis linked a missense variant in DCLRE1C to the trimming of TCR beta V and J genes.

This sequence joins TRBV4-2 and TRBJ2-7; tentatively, D is TRBD1 (5 bases). The clonotype was recovered from a male donor in good health and CMV-seronegative. The specimen was PBMCs. CDR3 nucleotide sequence: TGTGCCAGCAGCCAATCCCAGGGTTACGAGCAGTACTTC. Protein: CASSQSQGYEQYF.